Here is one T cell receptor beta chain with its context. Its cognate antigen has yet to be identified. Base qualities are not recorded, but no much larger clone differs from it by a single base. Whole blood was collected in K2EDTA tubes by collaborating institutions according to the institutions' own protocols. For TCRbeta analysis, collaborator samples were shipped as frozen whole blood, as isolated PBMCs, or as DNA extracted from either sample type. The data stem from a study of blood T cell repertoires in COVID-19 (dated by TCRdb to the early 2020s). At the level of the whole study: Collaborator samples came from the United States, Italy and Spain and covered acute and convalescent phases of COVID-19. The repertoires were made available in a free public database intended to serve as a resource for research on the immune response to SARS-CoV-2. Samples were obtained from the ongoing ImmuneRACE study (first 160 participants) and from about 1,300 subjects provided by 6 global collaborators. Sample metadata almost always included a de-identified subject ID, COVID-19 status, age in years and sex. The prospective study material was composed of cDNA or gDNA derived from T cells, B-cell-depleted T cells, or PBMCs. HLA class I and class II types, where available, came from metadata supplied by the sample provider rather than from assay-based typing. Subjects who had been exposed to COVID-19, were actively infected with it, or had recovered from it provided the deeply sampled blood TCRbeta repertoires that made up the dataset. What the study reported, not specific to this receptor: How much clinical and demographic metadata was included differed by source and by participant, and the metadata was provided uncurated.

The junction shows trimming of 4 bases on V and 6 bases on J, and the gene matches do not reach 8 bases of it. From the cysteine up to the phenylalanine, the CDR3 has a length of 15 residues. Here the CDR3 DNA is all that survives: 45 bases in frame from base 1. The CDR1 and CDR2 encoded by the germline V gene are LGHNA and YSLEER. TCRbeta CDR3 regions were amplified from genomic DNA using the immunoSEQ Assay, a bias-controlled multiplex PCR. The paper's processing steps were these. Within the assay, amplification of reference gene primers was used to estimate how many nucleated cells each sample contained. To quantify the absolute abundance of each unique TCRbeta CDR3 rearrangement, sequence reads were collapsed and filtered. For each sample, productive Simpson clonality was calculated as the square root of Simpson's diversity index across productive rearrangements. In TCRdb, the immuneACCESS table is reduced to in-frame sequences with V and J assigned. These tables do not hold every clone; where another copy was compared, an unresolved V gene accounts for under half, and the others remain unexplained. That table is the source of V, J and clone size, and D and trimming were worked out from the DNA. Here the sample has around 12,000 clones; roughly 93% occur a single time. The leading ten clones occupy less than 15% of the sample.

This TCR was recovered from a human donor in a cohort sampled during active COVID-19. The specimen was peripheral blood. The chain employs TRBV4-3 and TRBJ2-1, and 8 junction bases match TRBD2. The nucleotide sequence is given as TGCGCCAGCAGCCGTCGGGCGGGGGGAACCAATGAGCAGTTCTTC. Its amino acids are CASSRRAGGTNEQFF.